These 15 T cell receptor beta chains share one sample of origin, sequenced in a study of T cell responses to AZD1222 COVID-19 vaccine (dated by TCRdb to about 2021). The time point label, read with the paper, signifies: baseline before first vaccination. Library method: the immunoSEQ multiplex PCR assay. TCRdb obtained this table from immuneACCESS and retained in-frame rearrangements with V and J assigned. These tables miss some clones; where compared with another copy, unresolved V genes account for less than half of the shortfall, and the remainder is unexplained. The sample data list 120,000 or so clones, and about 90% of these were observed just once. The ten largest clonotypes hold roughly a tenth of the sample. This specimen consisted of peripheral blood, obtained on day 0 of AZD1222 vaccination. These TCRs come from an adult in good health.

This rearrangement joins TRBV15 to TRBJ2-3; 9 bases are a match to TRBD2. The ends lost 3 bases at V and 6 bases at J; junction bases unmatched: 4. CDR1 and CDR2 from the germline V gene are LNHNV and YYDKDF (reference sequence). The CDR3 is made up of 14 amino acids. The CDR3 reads CATSRRGGEDTQYF. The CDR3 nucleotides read TGTGCCACCAGCAGGCGGGGGGGCGAGGATACGCAGTATTTT.

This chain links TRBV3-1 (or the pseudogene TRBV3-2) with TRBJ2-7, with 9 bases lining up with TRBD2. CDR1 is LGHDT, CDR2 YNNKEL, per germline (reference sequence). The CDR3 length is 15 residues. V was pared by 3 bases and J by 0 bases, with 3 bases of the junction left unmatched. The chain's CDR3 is CASSHPSGVSYEQYF. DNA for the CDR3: TGTGCCAGCAGCCACCCTAGCGGGGTCTCCTACGAGCAGTACTTC.

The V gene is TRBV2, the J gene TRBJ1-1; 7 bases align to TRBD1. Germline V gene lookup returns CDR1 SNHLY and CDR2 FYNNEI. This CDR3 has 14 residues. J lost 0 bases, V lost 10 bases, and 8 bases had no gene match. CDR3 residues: CANKGTVLNTEAFF. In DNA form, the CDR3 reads TGTGCCAACAAGGGGACAGTATTGAACACTGAAGCTTTCTTT. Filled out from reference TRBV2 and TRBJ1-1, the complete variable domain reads EPEVTQTPSHQVTQMGQEVILRCVPISNHLYFYWYRQILGQKVEFLVSFYNNEISEKSEIFDDQFSVERPDGSNFTLKIRSTKLEDSAMYFCANKGTVLNTEAFFGQGTRLTVV.

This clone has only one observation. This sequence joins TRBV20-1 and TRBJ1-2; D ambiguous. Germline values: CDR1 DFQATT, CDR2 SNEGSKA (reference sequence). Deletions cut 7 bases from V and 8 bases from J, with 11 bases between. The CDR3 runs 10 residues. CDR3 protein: CSVGIVGYTF. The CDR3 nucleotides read TGCAGTGTAGGTATCGTCGGCTACACCTTC.

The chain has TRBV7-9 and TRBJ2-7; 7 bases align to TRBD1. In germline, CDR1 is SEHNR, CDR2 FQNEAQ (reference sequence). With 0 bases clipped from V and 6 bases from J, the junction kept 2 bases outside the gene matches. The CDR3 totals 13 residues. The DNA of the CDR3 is TGTGCCAGCAGCTTAGCGAGGACAGGCGAGCAGTACTTC. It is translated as CASSLARTGEQYF.

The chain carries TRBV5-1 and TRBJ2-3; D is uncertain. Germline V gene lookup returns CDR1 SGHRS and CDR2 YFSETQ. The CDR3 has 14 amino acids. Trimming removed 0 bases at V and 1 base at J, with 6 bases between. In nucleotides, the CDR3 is TGCGCCAGCAGCTTGGTGGCGGGCACAGATACGCAGTATTTT. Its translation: CASSLVAGTDTQYF.

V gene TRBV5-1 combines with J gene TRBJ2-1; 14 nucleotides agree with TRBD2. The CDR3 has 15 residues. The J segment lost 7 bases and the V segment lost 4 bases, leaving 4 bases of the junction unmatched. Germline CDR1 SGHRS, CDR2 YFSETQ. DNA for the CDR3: TGCGCCAGCAGCCGACTAGCGGGGGGGAGTAATGAGCAGTTCTTC. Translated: CASSRLAGGSNEQFF.

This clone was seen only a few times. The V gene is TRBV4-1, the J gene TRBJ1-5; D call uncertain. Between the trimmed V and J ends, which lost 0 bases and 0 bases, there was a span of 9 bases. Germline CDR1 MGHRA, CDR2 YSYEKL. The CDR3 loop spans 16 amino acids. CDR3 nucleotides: TGCGCCAGCAGCCAAGAGGCGACTATTAGCAATCAGCCCCAGCATTTT. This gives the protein CASSQEATISNQPQHF.

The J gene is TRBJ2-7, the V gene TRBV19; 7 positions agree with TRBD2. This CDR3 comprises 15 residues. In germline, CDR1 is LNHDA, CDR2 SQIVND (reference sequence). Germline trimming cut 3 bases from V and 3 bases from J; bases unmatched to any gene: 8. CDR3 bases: TGTGCCAGTAGTATTATGGCGGGAGTCGGCTACGAGCAGTACTTC. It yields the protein CASSIMAGVGYEQYF.

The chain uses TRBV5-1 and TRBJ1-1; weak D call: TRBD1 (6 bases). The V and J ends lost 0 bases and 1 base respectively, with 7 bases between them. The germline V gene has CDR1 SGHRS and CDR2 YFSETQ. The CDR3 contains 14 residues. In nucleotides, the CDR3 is TGCGCCAGCAGCTTGGACAGGGCGAACACTGAAGCTTTCTTT. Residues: CASSLDRANTEAFF.

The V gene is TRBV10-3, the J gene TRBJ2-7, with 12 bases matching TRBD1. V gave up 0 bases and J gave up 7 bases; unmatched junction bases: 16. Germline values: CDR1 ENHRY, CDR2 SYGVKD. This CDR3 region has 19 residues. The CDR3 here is CAISESAQKPGQGAGEQYF. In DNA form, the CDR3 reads TGTGCCATCAGTGAGTCAGCGCAAAAACCGGGACAGGGGGCTGGAGAGCAGTACTTC.

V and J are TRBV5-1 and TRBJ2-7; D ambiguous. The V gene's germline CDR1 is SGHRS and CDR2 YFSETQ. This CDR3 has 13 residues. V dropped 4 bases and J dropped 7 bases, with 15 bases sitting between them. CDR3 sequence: CASSTGPDGEQYF. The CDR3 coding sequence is TGCGCCAGCAGCACCGGACCCGACGGGGAGCAGTACTTC. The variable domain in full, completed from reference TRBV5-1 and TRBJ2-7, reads KAGVTQTPRYLIKTRGQQVTLSCSPISGHRSVSWYQQTPGQGLQFLFEYFSETQRNKGNFPGRFSGRQFSNSRSEMNVSTLELGDSALYLCASSTGPDGEQYFGPGTRLTVT.

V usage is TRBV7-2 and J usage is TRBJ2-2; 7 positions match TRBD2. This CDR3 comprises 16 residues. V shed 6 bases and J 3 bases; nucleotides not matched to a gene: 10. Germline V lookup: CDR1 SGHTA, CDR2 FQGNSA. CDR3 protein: CASRPPGTTYTGELFF. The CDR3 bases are TGTGCCAGCAGACCCCCCGGGACTACCTACACCGGGGAGCTGTTTTTT.

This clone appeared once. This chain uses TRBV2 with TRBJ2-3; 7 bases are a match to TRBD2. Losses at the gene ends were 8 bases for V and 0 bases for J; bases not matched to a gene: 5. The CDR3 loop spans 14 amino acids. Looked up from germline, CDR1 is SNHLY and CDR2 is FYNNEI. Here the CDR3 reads CASRREGSTDTQYF. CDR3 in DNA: TGTGCCAGCCGGAGGGAGGGGAGCACAGATACGCAGTATTTT.

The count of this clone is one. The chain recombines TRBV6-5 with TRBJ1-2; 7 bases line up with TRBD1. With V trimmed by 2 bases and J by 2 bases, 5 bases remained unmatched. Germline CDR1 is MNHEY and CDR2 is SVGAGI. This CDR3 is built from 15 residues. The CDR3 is CASSYTNRGNYGYTF. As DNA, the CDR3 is TGTGCCAGCAGTTACACAAACAGGGGCAACTATGGCTACACCTTC.